Each of the 12 T cell receptor beta chains below was sequenced from the same sample in a study of identical twins. A single record per CDR3 protein comes from TCRdb applying MiXCR to the 5' RACE reads. The sample comprises more than 1.5 million distinct CDR3 sequences, roughly a third of which are singletons, and around 0.25% rests with the top ten. Sequenced: cord blood. The receptors originated from a newborn girl in good health.

This clonotype was recorded many times. J is TRBJ2-3 and V is TRBV12-3 or TRBV12-4, with 10 bases matching TRBD2. This CDR3 is 15 amino acids long. V shed 3 bases, J shed 5 bases, and the junction held 5 bases outside the gene matches. CDR3 DNA: TGTGCCAGCAGTTTGGCTAGCGGGAGAGGAGATACGCAGTATTTT. Translation gives CASSLASGRGDTQYF.

This clonotype was seen just once. This chain links TRBV18 with TRBJ2-5, with D possibly matching TRBD1 (6 bases). The CDR3 loop spans 15 amino acids. Germline loops: CDR1 KGHSH, CDR2 LQKENI. Trimming stripped 4 bases from V and 1 base from J, with 13 bases between. The CDR3 DNA reads TGTGCCAGCTCACGCCGGACAGAGTCCCAAGAGACCCAGTACTTC. The encoded protein is CASSRRTESQETQYF.

This chain uses TRBV30 with TRBJ1-2, with a weak D call TRBD1 (6 bases). CDR1 is GTSNPN, CDR2 SVGIG, per germline (reference sequence). Trimming pared 0 bases from V and 3 bases from J, leaving 11 bases between. The length of the CDR3 is 14 residues. The CDR3 sequence: CAWSVFEGDYGYTF. The CDR3 DNA reads TGTGCCTGGAGTGTTTTCGAGGGGGACTATGGCTACACCTTC.

V gene TRBV6-5 combines with J gene TRBJ2-3; the match to TRBD2 covers 8 bases. Germline V gene lookup returns CDR1 MNHEY and CDR2 SVGAGI. Unmatched junction bases numbered 7, after V lost 0 bases and J lost 2 bases. CDR3 size: 17 residues. Here the CDR3 reads CASSYSIDSGITDTQYF. In nucleotides, the CDR3 is TGTGCCAGCAGTTACTCGATTGATAGCGGGATCACAGATACGCAGTATTTT.

The table lists this clonotype with a count of one. The J gene is TRBJ2-2, the V gene TRBV27; TRBD1 aligns across 7 bases. The length of the CDR3 is 16 residues. Germline assignment: CDR1 MNHEY and CDR2 SMNVEV (reference sequence). V lost 6 bases to trimming and J lost 0 bases; unmatched junction nucleotides: 7. The chain's CDR3 is CASRVWTGANTGELFF. The CDR3 nucleotides are TGTGCCAGCAGGGTGTGGACAGGCGCGAACACCGGGGAGCTGTTTTTT.

This clonotype occurred a few times. The J gene is TRBJ2-3, the V gene TRBV28; either TRBD1 or TRBD2 may fit D (5 bases each). CDR1 and CDR2 (germline): MDHEN, SYDVKM. This CDR3 has 14 amino acids. V lost 7 bases to trimming and J lost 2 bases, with 13 bases between them. CDR3 sequence: CASTSDGATDTQYF. CDR3 in DNA: TGTGCCAGCACCTCCGACGGGGCCACAGATACGCAGTATTTT.

CDR3 bases: TGCAGTGCTAGCCGGGACACTAACTATGGCTACACCTTC. Translated, it gives CSASRDTNYGYTF. The chain links TRBV20-1 to TRBJ1-2; D perhaps matches TRBD1 (6 bases). This CDR3 is 13 amino acids long. The V gene's germline CDR1 is DFQATT and CDR2 SNEGSKA (reference sequence). V was pared by 3 bases and J by 0 bases, with 8 bases between.

This clonotype has more than one count but fewer than ten. The junction and the germline gene differ at one end; a read error may be behind it. This chain joins TRBV20-1 and TRBJ1-1; no clear D. Per germline, CDR1 DFQATT and CDR2 SNEGSKA (reference sequence). This CDR3 has 13 amino acids. This CDR3 is CSPSGRMNAEAFF. As DNA, the CDR3 is TGCAGTCCATCGGGAAGGATGAACGCTGAAGCTTTCTTT.

A word on this clonotype: A much bigger clone sits one base away, suggesting this may be a read error. The chain links TRBV2 to TRBJ2-1; D might be TRBD2 (5 bases). Germline V gene lookup returns CDR1 SNHLY and CDR2 FYNNEI. CDR3 size: 11 residues. With 5 bases removed from V and 15 bases from J, the gap between germline ends came to 14 bases. The CDR3 sequence: CASSFSRAGFF. Here the CDR3 DNA reads TGTGCCAGCAGTTTCTCCCGGGCGGGGTTCTTC.

The chain carries TRBV6-1 and TRBJ2-4, with 7 bases matching TRBD2. The DNA end favors TRBJ2-7, so the J call may be wrong. This CDR3 is 17 amino acids long. Germline CDR1 MNHNS, CDR2 SASEGT. For the CDR3, the DNA is TGTGCCAGCAGTGAAAGGGCCTCTAGCGGTCGAATCTACGAGCAGTACTTC. Translation gives CASSERASSGRIYEQYF.

This clonotype has a single count. The chain is built from TRBV2 and TRBJ2-1, with 12 bases lining up with TRBD2. The CDR3 contains 15 residues. Germline CDR1 SNHLY, CDR2 FYNNEI. V dropped 7 bases and J dropped 10; count of bases not matched to a gene: 11. CDR3 region: CASTARTSGIIEQFF. CDR3 in DNA: TGTGCCAGCACCGCCCGGACTAGCGGGATTATCGAGCAGTTCTTC.

For this clonotype: A much larger clone lies a single base off, so this may be a read error. The chain has TRBV12-3 or TRBV12-4 and TRBJ2-7, with 10 bases that match TRBD1. The CDR3 spans 14 residues. CDR3 sequence: CASTTGQGSYGQYF. CDR3 nucleotide sequence: TGTGCCAGCACTACGGGACAGGGGTCCTACGGGCAGTACTTC.